This is a list of T cell receptor beta chains from one sample in a study of T-cell reconstitution after alpha-beta-depleted transplantation in children. Using its own MiXCR run on the PCR reads, TCRdb lists one record per CDR3 protein. The sample lists roughly 220,000 distinct CDR3 sequences, roughly 8.1% occurring once. Sequences were derived from PBMCs, mostly from graft donor cells, sampled 360 days after TCRalphabeta/CD19-depleted stem cell transplant. These TCRs come from a male patient between 2 and 10 years old who had a stem cell transplant for acute myeloid leukemia, so the T cells may come from the graft donor. The CDR3 runs from the conserved cysteine through the conserved F or W. Each record gives: D gene, clone size, V gene, J gene, CDR3 protein, CDR3 DNA. D genes are given only for firm matches. Clone size is not always given. Where it is, it says once, few, many or a class for expanded clones.

d_gene: TRBD2; abundance: .; v_gene: TRBV19; j_gene: TRBJ2-2; CDR3aa: CASTWTSLTGELFF; CDR3nt: TGTGCCAGTACCTGGACTAGTCTCACCGGGGAGCTGTTTTTT
d_gene: TRBD1; abundance: many; v_gene: TRBV4-1; j_gene: TRBJ2-2; CDR3aa: CASSHPDREATGELFF; CDR3nt: TGCGCCAGCAGCCATCCGGACAGGGAAGCCACCGGGGAGCTGTTTTTT
d_gene: .; abundance: .; v_gene: TRBV5-1; j_gene: TRBJ2-5; CDR3aa: CASSGENQETQYF; CDR3nt: TGCGCCAGCAGCGGGGAGAACCAAGAGACCCAGTACTTC
d_gene: .; abundance: .; v_gene: TRBV2; j_gene: TRBJ1-2; CDR3aa: CASHLGFRSYGYTF; CDR3nt: TGTGCCAGCCACCTGGGTTTCAGAAGCTATGGCTACACCTTC
d_gene: TRBD1; abundance: many; v_gene: TRBV6-1; j_gene: TRBJ2-6; CDR3aa: CASSGTPGQGLSGANVLTF; CDR3nt: TGTGCCAGCAGTGGGACCCCGGGACAGGGCCTCTCTGGGGCCAACGTCCTGACTTTC
d_gene: TRBD2; abundance: few; v_gene: TRBV20-1; j_gene: TRBJ2-3; CDR3aa: CSVGLAGGRTDTQYF; CDR3nt: TGCAGTGTCGGACTAGCGGGGGGACGCACAGATACGCAGTATTTT
d_gene: .; abundance: few; v_gene: TRBV7-3; j_gene: TRBJ2-5; CDR3aa: CASSPTKTQYF; CDR3nt: TGTGCCAGCAGCCCAACGAAGACCCAGTACTTC
d_gene: .; abundance: many; v_gene: TRBV12-3/TRBV12-4; j_gene: TRBJ2-3; CDR3aa: CASNQGSADTQYF; CDR3nt: TGTGCCAGCAACCAGGGAAGCGCAGATACGCAGTATTTT
d_gene: .; abundance: .; v_gene: TRBV20-1; j_gene: TRBJ1-6; CDR3aa: CSARQTYNSPLHF; CDR3nt: TGCAGTGCTAGACAGACGTATAATTCACCCCTCCACTTT
d_gene: .; abundance: few; v_gene: TRBV11-2; j_gene: TRBJ2-2; CDR3aa: CASSPYPTVNTGELFF; CDR3nt: TGTGCCAGCAGCCCATACCCGACAGTGAACACCGGGGAGCTGTTTTTT
d_gene: .; abundance: few; v_gene: TRBV20-1; j_gene: TRBJ2-1; CDR3aa: CSARTWGNEQFF; CDR3nt: TGCAGTGCGCGCACCTGGGGGAATGAGCAGTTCTTC
d_gene: .; abundance: many; v_gene: TRBV9; j_gene: TRBJ2-3; CDR3aa: CASSGGGTDTDTQYF; CDR3nt: TGTGCCAGCAGCGGGGGCGGGACTGACACAGATACGCAGTATTTT
d_gene: TRBD2; abundance: .; v_gene: TRBV20-1; j_gene: TRBJ2-3; CDR3aa: CSATKLAGDTDTQYF; CDR3nt: TGCAGTGCTACAAAACTAGCGGGGGACACAGATACGCAGTATTTT
d_gene: .; abundance: .; v_gene: TRBV7-8; j_gene: TRBJ2-3; CDR3aa: CASSSDRDGNTDTQYF; CDR3nt: TGTGCCAGCAGCTCGGACCGGGACGGGAACACAGATACGCAGTATTTT
d_gene: TRBD2; abundance: .; v_gene: TRBV5-1; j_gene: TRBJ2-5; CDR3aa: CASSLGGLAGTYQETQYF; CDR3nt: TGCGCCAGCAGCTTGGGAGGACTAGCGGGGACTTACCAAGAGACCCAGTACTTC
d_gene: .; abundance: .; v_gene: TRBV4-2; j_gene: TRBJ1-1; CDR3aa: CASSQDRPQNTEAFF; CDR3nt: TGTGCCAGCAGCCAAGATCGGCCACAGAACACTGAAGCTTTCTTT
d_gene: .; abundance: few; v_gene: TRBV18; j_gene: TRBJ2-2; CDR3aa: CASSPTTTGELFF; CDR3nt: TGTGCCAGCTCACCGACGACCACCGGGGAGCTGTTTTTT